The present T cell receptor beta chain was sequenced within a study of T-cell reconstitution after alpha-beta-depleted transplantation in children. Regarding this clonotype: The antigen is unknown.

In germline, CDR1 is SEHNR, CDR2 FQNEAQ (reference sequence). Trimming cost V 3 bases and J 7 bases; bases outside gene matches: 12. This CDR3 contains 16 residues. Study findings and constraints: At one year after transplant, newly produced T cells mostly accounted for T-cell counts and diversity. Several patients had high TCRbeta diversity at day 60; it came from surviving recipient T cells and thymic progenitors. Alpha-beta T cells about two months after transplant reportedly derived from several hundred expanded graft clones.

The TCRbeta library was prepared with unique molecular identifiers. In TCRdb, the PCR reads were re-called with MiXCR into one record per CDR3 protein. Among about 980,000 distinct CDR3 sequences, about 31% were seen once, and the ten largest hold under 30%. The specimen comprised PBMCs, mostly from graft donor cells, sampled 360 days after TCRalphabeta/CD19-depleted stem cell transplant. This chain connects TRBV7-9 to TRBJ2-1; 7 nucleotides line up with TRBD1. This sequence was found in a boy under two years old who had a stem cell transplant for SCID, so the T cells may come from the graft donor. CDR3 sequence: CASSFRSVRGKNEQFF. The CDR3 DNA is TGTGCCAGCAGCTTCCGCTCAGTCAGGGGGAAGAATGAGCAGTTCTTC.